Presented here are 19 T cell receptor beta chains from one specimen sequenced in a study of blood T cell repertoires in COVID-19. The assay was immunoSEQ multiplex PCR, and TCRdb's table has in-frame clones only and misses some. The data hold 390,000 or so clones, with about 87% observed a single time. The sequenced sample was peripheral blood. The receptors derive from a woman in her thirties with COVID-19, enrolled during active disease.

This clone was detected many times. The chain joins TRBV7-9 to TRBJ2-2, with D possibly being TRBD2 (5 bases). V lost 4 bases and J 6 bases, leaving 15 bases between the germline ends. Germline V gene data show CDR1 as SEHNR and CDR2 as FQNEAQ (reference sequence). There are 15 residues in the CDR3. The CDR3 DNA reads as TGTGCCAGCAGCTCGGAGGACCTGAGGGCCGGGGAGCTGTTTTTT. Translating gives CASSSEDLRAGELFF.

The chain employs TRBV3-1 (or the pseudogene TRBV3-2) and TRBJ1-2; 7 bases line up with TRBD1. The CDR3 runs to 15 residues. CDR1 and CDR2 (germline): LGHDT, YNNKEL (reference sequence). Trimming took 0 bases from V and 0 from J; bases not matched to a gene: 1. This chain's CDR3 is CASSQETGSNYGYTF. CDR3 nucleotide sequence: TGTGCCAGCAGCCAAGAGACAGGGTCTAACTATGGCTACACCTTC.

This sequence joins TRBV27 and TRBJ2-5, with D possibly TRBD2 on 5 matching bases. V was cut by 3 bases and J by 7 bases, with 12 bases left in between. The CDR3 is 13 amino acids. The germline V gene encodes CDR1 MNHEY and CDR2 SMNVEV (reference sequence). The CDR3 spells CASSFGLKTTQYF. In DNA, the CDR3 is TGTGCCAGCAGTTTTGGACTTAAAACGACCCAGTACTTC.

CDR3 region: CASSGLNRGRYPLHF. The CDR3 region has the DNA TGTGCCAGCAGCGGGCTGAACAGGGGAAGGTATCCCCTCCACTTT. This chain uses TRBV7-2 with TRBJ1-6; 7 nucleotides agree with TRBD1. CDR1 SGHTA and CDR2 FQGNSA come from the germline V gene. This CDR3 has 15 residues. The V and J ends lost 5 bases and 13 bases, in that order; junction bases with no gene match: 14.

The rearrangement links TRBV29-1 to TRBJ2-7; D is perhaps TRBD2 (6 bases). Between the trimmed V and J ends, which lost 6 bases and 0 bases, there was a span of 24 bases. CDR3 size: 17 residues. In germline, CDR1 is SQVTM, CDR2 ANQGSEA. The CDR3 sequence: CSVARFGTFQTSYEQYF. The CDR3 DNA sequence: TGCAGCGTAGCCAGATTCGGGACTTTCCAAACCTCCTACGAGCAGTACTTC.

The gene calls are TRBV29-1 and TRBJ2-3, with 12 bases identical to TRBD2. The J segment lost 5 bases and the V segment lost 1 base, leaving 4 bases of the junction unmatched. CDR3 length equals 15 residues. CDR1 SQVTM and CDR2 ANQGSEA come from the germline V gene. CDR3 nucleotide sequence: TGCAGCGTTGAAGTTCTACTAGCGGGAGGAGATACGCAGTATTTT. This encodes CSVEVLLAGGDTQYF.

The chain employs TRBV18 and TRBJ2-3; TRBD2 agrees at 10 bases. The CDR3 totals 17 residues. The junction had 10 bases not matched to a gene; V was cut back by 4 bases and J by 3 bases. Germline CDR1 KGHSH, CDR2 LQKENI. The CDR3 coding sequence is TGTGCCAGCTCACTCCAGTCTAGCGGGAGAGGTACAGATACGCAGTATTTT. Protein product: CASSLQSSGRGTDTQYF.

The table lists this clone with a count of one. The gene calls are TRBV15 and TRBJ2-4, with 8 bases fitting TRBD2. J lost 8 bases, V lost 5 bases, and 14 bases had no gene match. Germline V gives CDR1 LNHNV, CDR2 YYDKDF (reference sequence). The length of the CDR3 is 16 residues. The CDR3 reads CATSATGTSVMHIQYF. CDR3 nucleotide sequence: TGTGCCACCAGCGCAACCGGGACTAGTGTGATGCACATTCAGTACTTC.

The CDR3, as DNA: TGTGCCAGCAGCCACCCCTCCGGGAGGGCAGATACGCAGTATTTT. It is translated as CASSHPSGRADTQYF. V gene TRBV14 combines with J gene TRBJ2-3, with TRBD2 matching 8 bases. The V and J ends lost 3 bases and 4 bases, in that order; junction bases with no gene match: 6. This CDR3 is built from 15 residues. Germline loops: CDR1 SGHDN, CDR2 FVKESK. The complete variable domain, with remaining parts taken from reference TRBV14 and TRBJ2-3, reads EAGVTQFPSHSVIEKGQTVTLRCDPISGHDNLYWYRRVMGKEIKFLLHFVKESKQDESGMPNNRFLAERTGGTYSTLKVQPAELEDSGVYFCASSHPSGRADTQYFGPGTRLTVL.

This chain joins TRBV18 and TRBJ2-7; TRBD2 might be the D (6 bases). The CDR3 has 16 residues. Deletions cut 2 bases from V and 0 bases from J, with 14 bases between. Germline loops: CDR1 KGHSH, CDR2 LQKENI. The DNA for the CDR3 is TGTGCCAGCTCACCATGGGGGGAAAGACCCTCCTACGAGCAGTACTTC. It encodes CASSPWGERPSYEQYF.

This clone was counted between two and nine times. This sequence joins TRBV10-1 and TRBJ1-2, with D uncertain. Trimming shortened V by 6 bases and J by 14 bases, and 19 bases separated the two germline ends. Per the germline V gene, CDR1 is WNHNN and CDR2 is SYGVQD (reference sequence). This CDR3 is 12 amino acids long. CDR3 in amino acids: CASRDGKGAYTF. The CDR3 DNA is TGCGCCAGCAGAGACGGGAAGGGAGCCTATACCTTC.

The rearrangement links TRBV2 to TRBJ2-7; 7 nucleotides line up with TRBD1. V lost 4 bases to trimming and J lost 3 bases; unmatched junction nucleotides: 6. Germline V gives CDR1 SNHLY, CDR2 FYNNEI. The CDR3 has 14 amino acids. CDR3: CASSVRTGDYEQYF. The CDR3 nucleotides read TGTGCCAGCAGTGTCCGCACAGGGGACTACGAGCAGTACTTC.

The CDR3 protein is CASRSDGGDTQYF. In nucleotides, the CDR3 is TGTGCCAGCAGGTCCGACGGGGGGGATACGCAGTATTTT. The chain is built from TRBV2 and TRBJ2-3; 7 nucleotides agree with TRBD2. CDR3 length: 13 residues. Germline V gives CDR1 SNHLY, CDR2 FYNNEI. V was clipped by 6 bases and J by 6 bases; unmatched bases: 6.

The chain joins TRBV5-8 to TRBJ2-1; D may be TRBD2 (5 bases). Germline values: CDR1 SGHTS, CDR2 YDEGEE. V was cut by 3 bases and J by 6 bases, with 13 bases left in between. The CDR3 consists of 14 residues. CDR3: CASSWRQSFNEQFF. The CDR3 DNA follows: TGTGCCAGCAGCTGGAGGCAGAGTTTCAATGAGCAGTTCTTC.

The chain joins TRBV5-4 to TRBJ2-5; TRBD1 is a possible D gene (5 bases). Trimming removed 3 bases from V and 3 bases from J, with 6 bases in between. This CDR3 spans 12 amino acids. Germline V lookup: CDR1 SGHNT, CDR2 YYREEE (reference sequence). CDR3 nucleotide sequence: TGTGCCAGCAGCTCGACAGAAGAGACCCAGTACTTC. Translating it yields CASSSTEETQYF.

The CDR3 DNA reads as TGTGCCAGCAGCACAGGGGAAGGAGAAATTTACTTC. This encodes CASSTGEGEIYF. The chain couples TRBV11-3 to TRBJ2-7; 7 bases align to TRBD1. CDR3 length: 12 residues. Germline V lookup: CDR1 SGHNT, CDR2 YENEEA. With 5 bases clipped from V and 13 bases from J, the junction kept 11 bases outside the gene matches.

The chain employs TRBV6-5 and TRBJ1-1; a possible D gene is TRBD1 (5 bases). The CDR3 totals 13 residues. The germline V gene encodes CDR1 MNHEY and CDR2 SVGAGI. The V gene lost 2 bases and the J gene lost 3 bases, with 7 bases spanning the gap. The CDR3 spells CASSYGGDTEAFF. CDR3 bases: TGTGCCAGCAGTTACGGAGGGGACACTGAAGCTTTCTTT.

This clone was seen just once. This rearrangement joins TRBV7-3 to TRBJ1-1, with D maybe TRBD1 (6 bases). Germline-derived CDR1 and CDR2 are SGHTA and FQGTGA. There are 13 residues in the CDR3. The V gene lost 1 base and the J gene lost 6 bases, with 9 bases spanning the gap. This chain's CDR3 is CASSLSRGAEAFF. CDR3 DNA: TGTGCCAGCAGCTTAAGCAGGGGCGCTGAAGCTTTCTTT.

This clone was observed a single time. CDR3 in DNA: TGTGCCAGCAGAGACCGGGGGCGCGGCGGGGGGCAGTTCTTC. This encodes CASRDRGRGGGQFF. The chain couples TRBV2 to TRBJ2-1; D is possibly TRBD2 (7 bases). Germline V lookup: CDR1 SNHLY, CDR2 FYNNEI. The CDR3 has 14 residues. Trimming stripped 6 bases from V and 12 bases from J, with 21 bases between. The variable domain in full, with the rest retrieved from reference TRBV2 and TRBJ2-1, is EPEVTQTPSHQVTQMGQEVILRCVPISNHLYFYWYRQILGQKVEFLVSFYNNEISEKSEIFDDQFSVERPDGSNFTLKIRSTKLEDSAMYFCASRDRGRGGGQFFGPGTRLTVL.